The rows below give T cell receptor beta chains drawn from one sample of a study of Ad26.COV2.S vaccination and SARS-CoV-2 variants. TCRdb's table, derived via immunoSEQ multiplex PCR, lists solely in-frame clones and lacks some. The sample records fewer than 500,000 clones, 90% being singletons. Sequencing used peripheral blood, obtained in a trial of Ad26.COV2.S vaccine versus placebo. These receptors were collected from a person between 18 and 59 years old who received the Ad26.COV2.S COVID-19 vaccine or a placebo. CDR3s include the opening cysteine and the closing phenylalanine or tryptophan. A D gene is named only where the DNA matches it firmly. A clone size is listed for some rows: how often the clone was seen (once, few, many), or a class if it is expanded.

j_call: TRBJ2-4
d_call: .
v_call: TRBV5-4
clone_size: .
cdr3_nt: TGTGCCAGCAGCGGCGGGACAGAAACAAACATTCAGTACTTC
cdr3_aa: CASSGGTETNIQYF

j_call: TRBJ1-4
d_call: .
v_call: TRBV28
clone_size: .
cdr3_nt: TGTGCCAGCAGTCCAGGTTTCCAGACGGGACTGACTAATGAAAAACTGTTTTTT
cdr3_aa: CASSPGFQTGLTNEKLFF

j_call: TRBJ1-1
d_call: .
v_call: TRBV2
clone_size: few
cdr3_nt: TGTGCCAGCAGTGCGGAACGGGGCACTGAAGCTTTCTTT
cdr3_aa: CASSAERGTEAFF

j_call: TRBJ1-4
d_call: .
v_call: TRBV18
clone_size: .
cdr3_nt: TGTGCCAGCTCACCACCACATGGCCTTCGAGGGGAAAAACTGTTTTTT
cdr3_aa: CASSPPHGLRGEKLFF

j_call: TRBJ2-3
d_call: .
v_call: TRBV3-1/TRBV3-2
clone_size: .
cdr3_nt: TGTGCCAGCAGCCAAGGTACAGATACGCAGTATTTT
cdr3_aa: CASSQGTDTQYF

j_call: TRBJ2-5
d_call: TRBD2
v_call: TRBV12-3/TRBV12-4
clone_size: .
cdr3_nt: TGTGCCAGCAGTTTAACGGGGGGGACCCAGTACTTC
cdr3_aa: CASSLTGGTQYF

j_call: TRBJ1-2
d_call: .
v_call: TRBV12-3/TRBV12-4
clone_size: .
cdr3_nt: TGTGCCAGCACCCGGACAGCCGCCTATGGCTACACCTTC
cdr3_aa: CASTRTAAYGYTF

j_call: TRBJ2-2
d_call: .
v_call: TRBV6-2/TRBV6-3
clone_size: .
cdr3_nt: TGTGCCAGCAGTTTGACAGGGAACACCGGGGAGCTGTTTTTT
cdr3_aa: CASSLTGNTGELFF

j_call: TRBJ2-7
d_call: TRBD1
v_call: TRBV3-1/TRBV3-2
clone_size: once
cdr3_nt: TGTGCCAGCAGCCCGGGACAGGGCTACGAGCAGTACTTC
cdr3_aa: CASSPGQGYEQYF

j_call: TRBJ2-2
d_call: TRBD1
v_call: TRBV7-7
clone_size: once
cdr3_nt: TGTGCTAGCAGCCTGGGACAGGGAAGGTGGAACACCGGGGAGCTGTTTTTT
cdr3_aa: CASSLGQGRWNTGELFF

j_call: TRBJ2-1
d_call: .
v_call: TRBV25-1
clone_size: .
cdr3_nt: TGTGCCAGCATCGGGGTGAGCCCAAGGACCTACAATGAGCAGTTCTTC
cdr3_aa: CASIGVSPRTYNEQFF

j_call: TRBJ2-7
d_call: .
v_call: TRBV5-4
clone_size: .
cdr3_nt: TGTGCCAGCCACCCGGGACCATCCTACGAGCAGTACTTC
cdr3_aa: CASHPGPSYEQYF

j_call: TRBJ2-7
d_call: TRBD1
v_call: TRBV5-5
clone_size: .
cdr3_nt: TGTGCCAGCAGCTTGGTGGGACAGGATGCCTACGAGCAGTACTTC
cdr3_aa: CASSLVGQDAYEQYF

j_call: TRBJ1-6
d_call: .
v_call: TRBV5-4
clone_size: .
cdr3_nt: TGTGCCAGCAGCCCAAGCGTCTCCGGGACGCGGGGTTCACCCCTCCACTTT
cdr3_aa: CASSPSVSGTRGSPLHF

j_call: TRBJ2-1
d_call: .
v_call: TRBV28
clone_size: .
cdr3_nt: TGTGCCAGCACCGCTCCGGCCGGGGATGAGCAGTTCTTC
cdr3_aa: CASTAPAGDEQFF

j_call: TRBJ2-7
d_call: TRBD1
v_call: TRBV28
clone_size: .
cdr3_nt: TGTGCCAGCAGTGCGACCGGGACAGGGTTTTACGAGCAGTACTTC
cdr3_aa: CASSATGTGFYEQYF

j_call: TRBJ2-3
d_call: TRBD2
v_call: TRBV6-5
clone_size: once
cdr3_nt: TGTGCCAGCAGTCCTCTGGGGGGGAAAGATACGCAGTATTTT
cdr3_aa: CASSPLGGKDTQYF

j_call: TRBJ2-1
d_call: .
v_call: TRBV29-1
clone_size: .
cdr3_nt: TGCAGCGTTGTTCCCGGGAGCTCCTACAATGAGCAGTTCTTC
cdr3_aa: CSVVPGSSYNEQFF

j_call: TRBJ1-3
d_call: TRBD1
v_call: TRBV28
clone_size: .
cdr3_nt: TGTGCCAGCAGTCCCCGACAGGGGTTATCTTCTGGAAACACCATATATTTT
cdr3_aa: CASSPRQGLSSGNTIYF

j_call: TRBJ2-7
d_call: TRBD1
v_call: TRBV20-1
clone_size: once
cdr3_nt: TGCAGTGCTAGTTTGAGACAGGGTTACGAGCAGTACTTC
cdr3_aa: CSASLRQGYEQYF

j_call: TRBJ2-7
d_call: TRBD1
v_call: TRBV9
clone_size: .
cdr3_nt: TGTGCCAGCAGCGTAGCGTGGTCAGGGGGCGACGAGCAGTACTTC
cdr3_aa: CASSVAWSGGDEQYF

j_call: TRBJ2-2
d_call: TRBD2
v_call: TRBV15
clone_size: .
cdr3_nt: TGTGCCACCTCTCGGACTAGCACCGGGGAGCTGTTTTTT
cdr3_aa: CATSRTSTGELFF

j_call: TRBJ1-1
d_call: TRBD1
v_call: TRBV7-9
clone_size: .
cdr3_nt: TGTGCCAGCAGCTTAGCGCGTCAGGGGGCTGGGACTGAAGCTTTCTTT
cdr3_aa: CASSLARQGAGTEAFF

j_call: TRBJ2-5
d_call: .
v_call: TRBV20-1
clone_size: .
cdr3_nt: TGCAGTGCTAGTAAGGGGACAAACCAAGAGACCCAGTACTTC
cdr3_aa: CSASKGTNQETQYF

j_call: TRBJ2-5
d_call: TRBD2
v_call: TRBV9
clone_size: .
cdr3_nt: TGTGCCAGCAGCGTAGGCCTAGCGGCGCAAGAGACCCAGTACTTC
cdr3_aa: CASSVGLAAQETQYF

j_call: TRBJ2-5
d_call: TRBD2
v_call: TRBV24-1
clone_size: .
cdr3_nt: TGTGCCACCAGTGATTTTGAGGGAGGGTACCAAGAGACCCAGTACTTC
cdr3_aa: CATSDFEGGYQETQYF